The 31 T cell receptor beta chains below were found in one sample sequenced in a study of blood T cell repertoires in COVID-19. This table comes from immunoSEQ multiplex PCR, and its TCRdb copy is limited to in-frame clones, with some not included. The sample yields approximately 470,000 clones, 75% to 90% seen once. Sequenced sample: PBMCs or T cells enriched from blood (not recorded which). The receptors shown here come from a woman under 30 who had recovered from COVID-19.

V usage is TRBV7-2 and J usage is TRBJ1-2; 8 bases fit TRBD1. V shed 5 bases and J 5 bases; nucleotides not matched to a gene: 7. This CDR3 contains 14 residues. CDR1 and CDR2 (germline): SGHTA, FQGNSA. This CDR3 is CASSNRQGLYGYTF. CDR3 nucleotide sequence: TGTGCCAGCAGCAACCGACAGGGGTTGTATGGCTACACCTTC. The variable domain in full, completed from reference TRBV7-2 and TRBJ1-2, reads GAGVSQSPSNKVTEKGKDVELRCDPISGHTALYWYRQSLGQGLEFLIYFQGNSAPDKSGLPSDRFSAERTGGSVSTLTIQRTQQEDSAVYLCASSNRQGLYGYTFGSGTRLTVV.

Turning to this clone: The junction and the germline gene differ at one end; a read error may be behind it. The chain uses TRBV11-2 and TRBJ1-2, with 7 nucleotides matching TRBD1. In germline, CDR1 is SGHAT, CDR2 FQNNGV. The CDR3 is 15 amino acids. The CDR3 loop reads CASSLDRVLNYGYTF. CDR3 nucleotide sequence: TGTGCCAGCAGCCTAGACAGGGTTTTAAACTATGGCTACACCTTC. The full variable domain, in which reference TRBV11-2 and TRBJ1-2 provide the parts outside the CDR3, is EAGVAQSPRYKIIEKRQSVAFWCNPISGHATLYWYQQILGQGPKLLIQFQNNGVVDDSQLPKDRFSAERLKGVDSTLKIQPAKLEDSAVYLCASSLDRVLNYGYTFGSGTRLTVV.

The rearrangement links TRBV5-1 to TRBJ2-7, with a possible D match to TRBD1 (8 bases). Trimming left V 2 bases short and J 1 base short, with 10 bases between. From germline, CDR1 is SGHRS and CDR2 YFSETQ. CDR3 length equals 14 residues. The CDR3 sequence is CASSLQGGSYEQYF. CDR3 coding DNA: TGCGCCAGCAGCTTACAGGGGGGGTCCTACGAGCAGTACTTC.

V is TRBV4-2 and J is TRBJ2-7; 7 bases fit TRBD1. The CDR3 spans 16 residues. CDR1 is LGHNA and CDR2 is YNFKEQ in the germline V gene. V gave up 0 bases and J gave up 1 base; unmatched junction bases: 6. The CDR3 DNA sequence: TGTGCCAGCAGCCAAGAGAGGACAGGTCAATCCTACGAGCAGTACTTC. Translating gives CASSQERTGQSYEQYF.

In DNA form, the CDR3 reads TGTGCCAGCAGCTTGGAGACAGGATATTCTGAGCAGTTCTTC. Protein product: CASSLETGYSEQFF. The chain combines TRBV7-9 with TRBJ2-1; a weak D match, TRBD1 (6 bases). This CDR3 has 14 amino acids. Trimming cost V 3 bases and J 9 bases, with 15 bases left between them. The germline gives CDR1 SEHNR, CDR2 FQNEAQ (reference sequence).

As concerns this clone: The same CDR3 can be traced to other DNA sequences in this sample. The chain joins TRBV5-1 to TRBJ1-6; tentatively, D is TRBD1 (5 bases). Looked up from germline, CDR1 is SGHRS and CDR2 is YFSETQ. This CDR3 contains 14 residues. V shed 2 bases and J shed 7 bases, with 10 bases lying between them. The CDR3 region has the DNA TGCGCCAGCAGCTTAACGACAGACAATTCACCCCTCCACTTT. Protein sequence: CASSLTTDNSPLHF.

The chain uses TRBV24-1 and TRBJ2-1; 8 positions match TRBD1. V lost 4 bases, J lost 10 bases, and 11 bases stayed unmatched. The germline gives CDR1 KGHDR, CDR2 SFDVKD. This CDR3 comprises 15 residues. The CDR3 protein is CATSDHRQGTGEQFF. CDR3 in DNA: TGTGCCACCAGTGACCATCGACAGGGGACGGGAGAGCAGTTCTTC.

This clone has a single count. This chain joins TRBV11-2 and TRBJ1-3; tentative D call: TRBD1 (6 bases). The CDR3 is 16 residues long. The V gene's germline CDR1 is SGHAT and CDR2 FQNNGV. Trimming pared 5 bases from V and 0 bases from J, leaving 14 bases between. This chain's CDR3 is CASSPLQGSSGNTIYF. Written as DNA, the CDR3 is TGTGCCAGCAGCCCCCTACAGGGAAGCTCTGGAAACACCATATATTTT.

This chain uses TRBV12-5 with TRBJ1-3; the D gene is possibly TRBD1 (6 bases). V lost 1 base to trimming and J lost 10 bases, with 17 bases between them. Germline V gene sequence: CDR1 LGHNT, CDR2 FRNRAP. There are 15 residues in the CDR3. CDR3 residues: CASGLDRTAGVTIYF. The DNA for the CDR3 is TGTGCTAGTGGTTTGGACCGGACAGCTGGAGTAACCATATATTTT.

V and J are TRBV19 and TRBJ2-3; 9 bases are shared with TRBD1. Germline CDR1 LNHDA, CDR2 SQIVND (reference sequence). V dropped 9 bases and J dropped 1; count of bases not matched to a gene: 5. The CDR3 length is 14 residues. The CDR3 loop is CASEGQGGTDTQYF. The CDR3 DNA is TGTGCCAGCGAGGGACAGGGTGGCACAGATACGCAGTATTTT.

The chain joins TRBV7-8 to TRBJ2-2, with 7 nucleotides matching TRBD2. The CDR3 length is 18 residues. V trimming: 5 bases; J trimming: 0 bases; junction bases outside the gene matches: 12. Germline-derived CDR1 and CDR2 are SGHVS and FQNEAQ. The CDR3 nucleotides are TGTGCCAGCAGCCGAAGCGTGAGAGCGGGGACGAACACCGGGGAGCTGTTTTTT. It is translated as CASSRSVRAGTNTGELFF.

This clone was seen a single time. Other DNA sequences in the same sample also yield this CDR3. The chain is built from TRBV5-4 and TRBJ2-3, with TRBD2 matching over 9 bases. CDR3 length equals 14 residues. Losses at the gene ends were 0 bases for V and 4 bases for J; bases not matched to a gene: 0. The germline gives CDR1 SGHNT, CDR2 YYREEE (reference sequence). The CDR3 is CASSLGLAADTQYF. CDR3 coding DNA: TGTGCCAGCAGCTTGGGACTAGCGGCAGATACGCAGTATTTT.

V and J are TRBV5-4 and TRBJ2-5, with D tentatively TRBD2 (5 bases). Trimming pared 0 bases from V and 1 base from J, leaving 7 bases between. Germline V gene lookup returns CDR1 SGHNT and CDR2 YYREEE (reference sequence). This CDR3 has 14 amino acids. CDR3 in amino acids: CASSLGGAQETQYF. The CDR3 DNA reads TGTGCCAGCAGCTTGGGGGGAGCCCAAGAGACCCAGTACTTC.

The DNA for the CDR3 is TGTGCCAGCAACAAAGGAGGGAGTGAGACCCAGTACTTC. Translating it yields CASNKGGSETQYF. V usage is TRBV6-5 and J usage is TRBJ2-5; perhaps TRBD2 as D (6 bases). The germline CDR1 and CDR2 sequences are MNHEY and SVGAGI. This CDR3 contains 13 residues. Trimming stripped 7 bases from V and 5 bases from J, with 14 bases between.

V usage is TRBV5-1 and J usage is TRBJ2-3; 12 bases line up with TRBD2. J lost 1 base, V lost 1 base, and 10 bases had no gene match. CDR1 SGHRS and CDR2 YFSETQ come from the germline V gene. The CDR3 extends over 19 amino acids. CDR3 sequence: CASSLTSGGLRRGTDTQYF. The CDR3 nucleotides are TGCGCCAGCAGCTTGACTAGCGGGGGGCTAAGGAGAGGCACAGATACGCAGTATTTT.

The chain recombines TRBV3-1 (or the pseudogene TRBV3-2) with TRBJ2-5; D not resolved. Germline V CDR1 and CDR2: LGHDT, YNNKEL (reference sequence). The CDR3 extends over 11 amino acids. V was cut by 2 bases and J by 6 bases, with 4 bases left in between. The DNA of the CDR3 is TGTGCCAGCAGCCAATTAAAGACCCAGTACTTC. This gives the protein CASSQLKTQYF.

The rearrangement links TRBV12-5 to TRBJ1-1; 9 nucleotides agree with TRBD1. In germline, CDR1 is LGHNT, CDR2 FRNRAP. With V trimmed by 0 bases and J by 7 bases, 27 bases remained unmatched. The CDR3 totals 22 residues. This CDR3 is CASGLVRTTDENYRGRRDEAFF. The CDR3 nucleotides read TGTGCTAGTGGTTTGGTAAGGACCACCGATGAGAACTACAGGGGGCGCCGGGATGAAGCTTTCTTT. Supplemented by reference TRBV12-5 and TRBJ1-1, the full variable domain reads DARVTQTPRHKVTEMGQEVTMRCQPILGHNTVFWYRQTMMQGLELLAYFRNRAPLDDSGMPKDRFSAEMPDATLATLKIQPSEPRDSAVYFCASGLVRTTDENYRGRRDEAFFGQGTRLTVV.

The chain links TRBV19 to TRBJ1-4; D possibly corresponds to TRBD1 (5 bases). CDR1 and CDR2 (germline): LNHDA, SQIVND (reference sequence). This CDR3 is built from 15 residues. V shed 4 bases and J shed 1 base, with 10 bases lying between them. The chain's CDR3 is CASSTAGVTNEKLFF. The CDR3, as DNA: TGTGCCAGTAGTACCGCGGGGGTAACTAATGAAAAACTGTTTTTT.

CDR3 coding DNA: TGTGCCAGCAGCGACATGACAGGGAAGATCACTGAAGCTTTCTTT. Residues: CASSDMTGKITEAFF. The V gene is TRBV21-1, the J gene TRBJ1-1; the table's D gene call, TRBD1, was not cross checked with the DNA. TRBV21-1 is labeled a pseudogene. The CDR3 extends over 15 amino acids.

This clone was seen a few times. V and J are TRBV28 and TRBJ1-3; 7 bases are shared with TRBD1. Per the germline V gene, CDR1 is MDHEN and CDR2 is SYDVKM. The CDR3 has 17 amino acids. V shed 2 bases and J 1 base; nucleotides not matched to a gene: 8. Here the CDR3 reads CASSLNIETGSGNTIYF. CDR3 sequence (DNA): TGTGCCAGCAGTTTAAATATTGAGACAGGGTCTGGAAACACCATATATTTT.

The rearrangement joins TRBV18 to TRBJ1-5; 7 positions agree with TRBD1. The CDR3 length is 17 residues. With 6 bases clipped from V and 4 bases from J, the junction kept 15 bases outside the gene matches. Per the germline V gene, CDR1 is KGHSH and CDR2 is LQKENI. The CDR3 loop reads CASSQTGTHGSNQPQHF. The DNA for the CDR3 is TGTGCCAGCTCCCAGACAGGGACCCATGGGAGTAATCAGCCCCAGCATTTT.

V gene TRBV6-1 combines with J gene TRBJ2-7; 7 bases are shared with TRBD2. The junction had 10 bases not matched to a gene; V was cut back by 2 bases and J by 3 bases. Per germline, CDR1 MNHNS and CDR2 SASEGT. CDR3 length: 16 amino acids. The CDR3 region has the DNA TGTGCCAGCAGTGAAACGGGGGGAGGGTTAGGCTACGAGCAGTACTTC. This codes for CASSETGGGLGYEQYF.

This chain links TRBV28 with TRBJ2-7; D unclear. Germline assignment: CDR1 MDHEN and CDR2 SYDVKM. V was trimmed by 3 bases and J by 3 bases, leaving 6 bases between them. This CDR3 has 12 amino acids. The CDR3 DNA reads TGTGCCAGCAGTTTCAGATACTACGAGCAGTACTTC. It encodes CASSFRYYEQYF. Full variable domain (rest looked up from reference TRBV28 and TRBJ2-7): DVKVTQSSRYLVKRTGEKVFLECVQDMDHENMFWYRQDPGLGLRLIYFSYDVKMKEKGDIPEGYSVSREKKERFSLILESASTNQTSMYLCASSFRYYEQYFGPGTRLTVT.

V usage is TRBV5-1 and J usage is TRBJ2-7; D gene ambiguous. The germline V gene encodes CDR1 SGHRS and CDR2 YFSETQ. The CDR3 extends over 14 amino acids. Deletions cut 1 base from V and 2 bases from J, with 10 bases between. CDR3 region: CASSLRAIAYEQYF. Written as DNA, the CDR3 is TGCGCCAGCAGCTTGAGAGCCATAGCCTACGAGCAGTACTTC. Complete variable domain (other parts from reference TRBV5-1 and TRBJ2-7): KAGVTQTPRYLIKTRGQQVTLSCSPISGHRSVSWYQQTPGQGLQFLFEYFSETQRNKGNFPGRFSGRQFSNSRSEMNVSTLELGDSALYLCASSLRAIAYEQYFGPGTRLTVT.

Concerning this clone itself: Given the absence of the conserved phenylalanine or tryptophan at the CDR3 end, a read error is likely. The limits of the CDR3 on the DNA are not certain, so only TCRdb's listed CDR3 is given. CDR3 in amino acids: CASTPSRGGPGL. This sequence joins TRBV28 and TRBJ1-6. The CDR3 spans 12 amino acids, including both terminal residues. Per germline, CDR1 MDHEN and CDR2 SYDVKM.

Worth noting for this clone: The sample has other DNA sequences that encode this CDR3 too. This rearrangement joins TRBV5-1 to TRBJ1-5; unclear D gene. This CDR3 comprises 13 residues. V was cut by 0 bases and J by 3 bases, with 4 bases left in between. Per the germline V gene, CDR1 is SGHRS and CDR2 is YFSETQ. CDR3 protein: CASSLGVNQPQHF. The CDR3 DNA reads TGCGCCAGCAGCTTGGGCGTCAATCAGCCCCAGCATTTT.

This chain's CDR3 is CASSGGQGDYEQYF. The DNA of the CDR3 is TGTGCCAGTAGTGGGGGACAGGGCGACTACGAGCAGTACTTC. V and J are TRBV19 and TRBJ2-7, with 9 bases matching TRBD1. Trimming removed 5 bases from V and 3 bases from J; junction bases left unmatched: 5. CDR1 LNHDA and CDR2 SQIVND come from the germline V gene (reference sequence). The CDR3 totals 14 residues.

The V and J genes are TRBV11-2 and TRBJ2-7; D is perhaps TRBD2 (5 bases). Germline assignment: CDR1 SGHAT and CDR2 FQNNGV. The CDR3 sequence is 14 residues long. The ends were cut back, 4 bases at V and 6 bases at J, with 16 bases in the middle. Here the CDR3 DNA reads TGTGCCAGCAGCTCCAAGAGGGCGGGCCGCGAGCAGTACTTC. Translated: CASSSKRAGREQYF. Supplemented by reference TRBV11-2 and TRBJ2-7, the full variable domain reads EAGVAQSPRYKIIEKRQSVAFWCNPISGHATLYWYQQILGQGPKLLIQFQNNGVVDDSQLPKDRFSAERLKGVDSTLKIQPAKLEDSAVYLCASSSKRAGREQYFGPGTRLTVT.

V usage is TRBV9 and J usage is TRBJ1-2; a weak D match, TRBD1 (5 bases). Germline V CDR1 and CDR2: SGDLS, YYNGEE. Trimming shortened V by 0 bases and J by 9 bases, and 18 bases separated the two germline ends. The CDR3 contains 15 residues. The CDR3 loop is CASSVAPSSGMSYTF. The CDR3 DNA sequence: TGTGCCAGCAGCGTAGCCCCCTCATCAGGGATGAGCTACACCTTC. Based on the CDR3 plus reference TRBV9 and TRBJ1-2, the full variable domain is DSGVTQTPKHLITATGQRVTLRCSPRSGDLSVYWYQQSLDQGLQFLIQYYNGEERAKGNILERFSAQQFPDLHSELNLSSLELGDSALYFCASSVAPSSGMSYTFGSGTRLTVV.

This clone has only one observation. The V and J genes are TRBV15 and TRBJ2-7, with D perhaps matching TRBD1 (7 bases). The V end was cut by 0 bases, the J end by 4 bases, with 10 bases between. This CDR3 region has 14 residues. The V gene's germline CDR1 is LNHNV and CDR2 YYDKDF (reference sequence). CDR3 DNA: TGTGCCACCAGCAGAGAGGCAGGGGGGTACGAGCAGTACTTC. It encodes CATSREAGGYEQYF.

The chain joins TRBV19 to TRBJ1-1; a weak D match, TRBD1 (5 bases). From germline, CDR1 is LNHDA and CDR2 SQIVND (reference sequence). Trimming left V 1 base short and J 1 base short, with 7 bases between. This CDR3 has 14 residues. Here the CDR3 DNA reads TGTGCCAGTAGTATAGGGGGGGGGAACACTGAAGCTTTCTTT. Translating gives CASSIGGGNTEAFF.